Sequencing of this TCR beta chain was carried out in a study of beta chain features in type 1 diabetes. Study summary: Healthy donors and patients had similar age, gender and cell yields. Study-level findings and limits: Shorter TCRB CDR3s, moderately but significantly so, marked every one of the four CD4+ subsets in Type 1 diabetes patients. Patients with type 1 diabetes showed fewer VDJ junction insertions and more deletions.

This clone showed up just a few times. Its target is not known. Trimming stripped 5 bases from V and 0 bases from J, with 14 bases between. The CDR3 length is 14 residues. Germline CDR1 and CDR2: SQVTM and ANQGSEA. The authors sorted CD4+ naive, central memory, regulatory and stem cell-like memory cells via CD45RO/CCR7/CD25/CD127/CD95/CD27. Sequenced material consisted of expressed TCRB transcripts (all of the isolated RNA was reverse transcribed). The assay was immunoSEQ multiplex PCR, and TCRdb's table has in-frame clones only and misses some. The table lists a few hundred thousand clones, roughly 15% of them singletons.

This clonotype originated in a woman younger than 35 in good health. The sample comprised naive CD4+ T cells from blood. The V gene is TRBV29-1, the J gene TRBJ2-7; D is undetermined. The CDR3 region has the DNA TGCAGCGTTCCAACTCAGACTGGCTCCTACGAGCAGTACTTC. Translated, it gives CSVPTQTGSYEQYF.